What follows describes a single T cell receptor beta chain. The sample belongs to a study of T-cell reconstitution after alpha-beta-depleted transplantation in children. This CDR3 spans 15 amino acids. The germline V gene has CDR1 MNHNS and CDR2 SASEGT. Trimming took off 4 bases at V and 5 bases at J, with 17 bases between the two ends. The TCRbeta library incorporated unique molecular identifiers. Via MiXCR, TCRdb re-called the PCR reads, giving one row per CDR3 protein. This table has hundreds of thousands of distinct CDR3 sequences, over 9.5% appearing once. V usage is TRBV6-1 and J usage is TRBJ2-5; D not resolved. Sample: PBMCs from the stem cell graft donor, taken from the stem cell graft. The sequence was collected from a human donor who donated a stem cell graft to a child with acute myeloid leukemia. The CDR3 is CASSARRPYGETQYF. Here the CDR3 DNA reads TGTGCCAGCAGTGCCAGAAGACCCTACGGTGAGACCCAGTACTTC.